The sequence of this T cell receptor beta chain was determined in a study of T cells in Graves' hyperthyroidism and ophthalmopathy. Whole-study results and caveats: Among clonotypes expanded in thyroid above 0.001, most were also found in blood. The model identified upcoming ophthalmopathy a median roughly 6 months ahead of onset.

Amplified TCR beta CDR3 regions derived from RNA transcripts. The HTBI set primed first-round TCR CDR3 RT-PCR. TCRdb used MiXCR to reprocess the multiplex PCR reads, holding one entry per CDR3 protein. The sample lists around 520,000 distinct CDR3 sequences, around 24% seen once, with about 11% in the top ten. Every diagnosis used clinical symptoms, serum thyroxine and TRAb, thyroid ultrasound and orbital computed tomography. From under 12 ml of fresh peripheral blood, PBMCs were isolated. This clonotype was recorded many times. Its antigen is not identified. V lost 4 bases to trimming and J lost 6 bases, with 18 bases between them. The length of the CDR3 is 14 residues. Per germline, CDR1 DFQATT and CDR2 SNEGSKA (reference sequence).

This sequence was found in a woman aged 25 to 45 with Graves' ophthalmopathy. The chain joins TRBV20-1 to TRBJ1-2; D is ambiguous. The specimen was blood. In DNA, the CDR3 is TGCAGTGCTACTGCCGACCCTCCAATTGATGGCTACACCTTC. It encodes CSATADPPIDGYTF.